The entry below gives a single T cell receptor (beta chain) sequence along with its context. Its antigen is undetermined. Mismatch with germline at one junction end may stem from a read error. Clones were read by immunoSEQ multiplex PCR, and TCRdb kept only the in-frame ones, dropping some. Among roughly 150,000 clones, around 73% were seen once, and the ten largest hold 7.5% to 10%. The CDR3 is 13 amino acids. Germline assignment: CDR1 MGHDK and CDR2 SYGVNS. These data come from a study of PD-1 blockade in classical Hodgkin lymphoma. Study as a whole: Intravenous infusions of nivolumab 3 mg/kg reached patients every 2 weeks. Study-wide results and limits: With respect to the repertoire differences, their causes, possibly disease activity or prior therapy, remain undefined. Complete responders' diversity at baseline resembled that of newly diagnosed patients.

Every single patient, without exception, relapsed after autologous stem cell transplantation, and brentuximab vedotin exposure varied. The genes are TRBV25-1 and TRBJ2-3, with D perhaps given as TRBD1 or TRBD2 (5 bases each). The specimen comprised peripheral blood mononuclear cells (PBMCs), sampled before the second cycle of nivolumab. This TCR derives from a human donor with classical Hodgkin lymphoma. The CDR3 nucleotides read TGTGCCAGCAGGTGGGGGAGCATAGATACGCAGTATTTT. As protein: CASRWGSIDTQYF.